These T cell receptor beta chains were read from a single sample in a study of Ad26.COV2.S vaccination and SARS-CoV-2 variants. Produced via immunoSEQ multiplex PCR; TCRdb's table is partial and in-frame only. In the table there are about 470,000 clones, around 91% of which are singletons. The sequences come from peripheral blood, collected in a trial of Ad26.COV2.S vaccine versus placebo. The receptors stem from a person aged 18-65 years who received the Ad26.COV2.S COVID-19 vaccine or a placebo. The CDR3 runs from the conserved cysteine through the conserved F or W. The order of the fields is J gene, D gene, clone size, V gene, CDR3 protein, CDR3 DNA. D genes are given only for firm matches. Expanded clones get a size class; other rows say once, few or many, or leave the size out.

>TRBJ2-7|.|.|TRBV7-8
CASSLALNRVGEQYF
TGTGCCAGCAGCTTAGCGTTAAACAGGGTAGGCGAGCAGTACTTC
>TRBJ2-3|TRBD2|few|TRBV9
CASSPGVAGADTQYF
TGTGCCAGCAGCCCCGGGGTAGCGGGGGCAGATACGCAGTATTTT
>TRBJ2-4|.|.|TRBV5-4
CASSLEGGTRARIQYF
TGTGCCAGCAGCTTGGAAGGCGGCACGAGGGCGCGCATTCAGTACTTC
>TRBJ2-1|TRBD2|.|TRBV29-1
CSVVPTSGAYNEQFF
TGCAGCGTTGTCCCAACTAGCGGGGCCTACAATGAGCAGTTCTTC
>TRBJ2-7|TRBD1|.|TRBV3-1/TRBV3-2
CASSQPGTGVYEQYF
TGTGCCAGCAGCCAACCCGGGACAGGGGTTTACGAGCAGTACTTC
>TRBJ2-7|.|.|TRBV2
CASSRPSLGSYEQYF
TGTGCCAGCAGTAGACCCAGCCTAGGATCCTACGAGCAGTACTTC
>TRBJ2-7|.|.|TRBV25-1
CASSEGDSYEQYF
TGTGCCAGCAGTGAGGGAGACTCCTACGAGCAGTACTTC
>TRBJ2-3|TRBD2|.|TRBV6-2/TRBV6-3
CASSYDPSGRGTDTQYF
TGTGCCAGCAGTTACGACCCTAGCGGGAGAGGCACAGATACGCAGTATTTT
>TRBJ1-2|TRBD1|.|TRBV4-3
CASSKGGQGAGVYGYTF
TGCGCCAGCAGCAAAGGGGGACAGGGGGCCGGTGTCTATGGCTACACCTTC
>TRBJ1-4|.|.|TRBV5-4
CASSLVGEKLFF
TGTGCCAGCAGCTTGGTTGGTGAAAAACTGTTTTTT
>TRBJ2-6|TRBD1|.|TRBV28
CASSRTGGIRLGANVLTF
TGTGCCAGCAGTCGGACAGGGGGAATTCGACTAGGGGCCAACGTCCTGACTTTC
>TRBJ1-5|.|.|TRBV28
CASSLSQASNQPQHF
TGTGCCAGCAGTTTATCCCAGGCTAGCAATCAGCCCCAGCATTTT
>TRBJ1-1|.|.|TRBV3-1/TRBV3-2
CASSQERGGLYTEAFF
TGTGCCAGCAGCCAAGAGCGGGGGGGCTTGTACACTGAAGCTTTCTTT
>TRBJ1-5|.|.|TRBV28
CASSFSRGGNQPQHF
TGTGCCAGCAGTTTCAGTCGGGGTGGCAATCAGCCCCAGCATTTT
>TRBJ1-1|TRBD1|.|TRBV30
CAWTGTGGFGTEAFF
TGTGCCTGGACCGGGACAGGGGGTTTTGGCACTGAAGCTTTCTTT
>TRBJ2-7|.|.|TRBV6-6
CASSKRSGDEQYF
TGTGCCAGCAGCAAAAGATCGGGGGACGAGCAGTACTTC
>TRBJ1-1|.|.|TRBV28
CASSFHRPGAGEAFF
TGTGCCAGCAGTTTCCATCGCCCGGGGGCGGGAGAAGCTTTCTTT
>TRBJ2-3|TRBD2|.|TRBV18
CASSPSSRASGTTDTQYF
TGTGCCAGCTCACCGTCTAGTAGGGCTAGCGGGACCACAGATACGCAGTATTTT
>TRBJ2-4|TRBD2|.|TRBV30
CAWELAGEENIQYF
TGTGCCTGGGAACTAGCGGGAGAGGAAAACATTCAGTACTTC
>TRBJ2-7|.|once|TRBV11-2
CASSLIGSNEQYF
TGTGCCAGCAGCTTAATCGGCAGCAACGAGCAGTACTTC
>TRBJ2-7|.|.|TRBV10-3
CAISDPTRTYEQYF
TGTGCCATCAGTGACCCGACCCGAACCTACGAGCAGTACTTC
>TRBJ1-4|.|.|TRBV30
CAWSGGSGLTDEKLFF
TGTGCCTGGAGTGGGGGGAGTGGGTTAACCGATGAAAAACTGTTTTTT
>TRBJ2-1|.|.|TRBV27
CASSHRVVNEQFF
TGTGCCAGCAGCCACAGGGTTGTGAATGAGCAGTTCTTC
>TRBJ2-5|.|.|TRBV12-3/TRBV12-4
CASSSGQEETQYF
TGTGCCAGCAGTTCCGGTCAGGAAGAGACCCAGTACTTC
>TRBJ2-7|TRBD2|.|TRBV4-2
CASSGAGSSYEQYF
TGTGCCAGCAGCGGAGCGGGGAGCTCCTACGAGCAGTACTTC
>TRBJ1-1|.|.|TRBV19
CASSITDEAFF
TGTGCCAGTAGTATAACGGATGAAGCTTTCTTT
>TRBJ2-3|.|few|TRBV12-3/TRBV12-4
CASSLQDTQYF
TGTGCCAGCAGTTTACAAGATACGCAGTATTTT
>TRBJ1-1|.|many|TRBV20-1
CSASGMLHTEAFF
TGCAGTGCTAGTGGTATGCTGCACACTGAAGCTTTCTTT
>TRBJ1-4|TRBD1|.|TRBV28
CASSSDRRNEKLFF
TGTGCCAGCAGTTCGGACAGGCGGAATGAAAAACTGTTTTTT
>TRBJ1-6|.|.|TRBV6-5
CASSIPGQYSPLHF
TGTGCCAGCAGTATCCCGGGACAATATTCACCCCTCCACTTT
>TRBJ2-7|TRBD2|.|TRBV24-1
CATSPSGRAHEQYF
TGTGCCACCTCCCCTAGCGGGAGGGCCCACGAGCAGTACTTC
>TRBJ2-5|TRBD2|.|TRBV9
CASSPLTSGSRETQYF
TGTGCCAGCAGCCCCCTGACTAGCGGGAGCAGGGAGACCCAGTACTTC
>TRBJ2-7|.|.|TRBV21-1
CASSKGTCTYEQYF
TGTGCCAGCAGCAAAGGGACATGCACCTACGAGCAGTACTTC
>TRBJ1-3|.|.|TRBV30
CAWISGNTIYF
TGTGCCTGGATCTCTGGAAACACCATATATTTT
>TRBJ2-2|TRBD1|.|TRBV5-5
CASSLGQGTGELFF
TGTGCCAGCAGCTTGGGACAGGGAACCGGGGAGCTGTTTTTT
>TRBJ2-1|TRBD2|.|TRBV7-9
CASSARTSGVGGNEQFF
TGTGCCAGCAGCGCTCGGACTAGCGGGGTGGGAGGCAATGAGCAGTTCTTC
>TRBJ2-1|.|.|TRBV9
CASSVADRSYNEQFF
TGTGCCAGCAGCGTAGCCGACAGGTCCTACAATGAGCAGTTCTTC
>TRBJ2-5|TRBD2|.|TRBV30
CAWLPGLAGGRETQYF
TGTGCCTGGTTACCGGGACTAGCGGGAGGCCGAGAGACCCAGTACTTC
>TRBJ1-5|TRBD1|few|TRBV24-1
CATSDTTGGVGQPQHF
TGTGCCACCAGTGACACTACAGGGGGCGTAGGGCAGCCCCAGCATTTT
>TRBJ2-3|TRBD2|.|TRBV5-1
CASRPGGSEDTQYF
TGCGCCAGCAGACCCGGCGGGAGTGAAGATACGCAGTATTTT
>TRBJ2-3|.|.|TRBV9
CASSVEAPGLARSTDTQYF
TGTGCCAGCAGCGTAGAAGCCCCCGGGCTAGCTAGGAGCACAGATACGCAGTATTTT
>TRBJ1-6|.|.|TRBV5-1
CASSLDWGRLSPLHF
TGCGCCAGCAGCTTGGATTGGGGGCGACTTTCACCCCTCCACTTT
>TRBJ2-1|.|.|TRBV7-3
CASSTGGGQRNEQFF
TGTGCCAGCAGCACAGGAGGAGGCCAGAGGAATGAGCAGTTCTTC
>TRBJ1-2|.|few|TRBV29-1
CSVEDRQAETLANYGYTF
TGCAGCGTTGAAGACAGACAGGCGGAAACCCTAGCTAACTATGGCTACACCTTC
>TRBJ2-7|TRBD1|.|TRBV30
CAWRRQGDEQYF
TGTGCCTGGAGGAGACAGGGGGACGAGCAGTACTTC
>TRBJ1-3|.|.|TRBV7-9
CASSPVGAGNTIYF
TGTGCCAGCAGCCCGGTCGGGGCTGGAAACACCATATATTTT
>TRBJ1-5|.|.|TRBV9
CASSVGGSNQPQHF
TGTGCCAGCAGCGTGGGTGGGTCCAATCAGCCCCAGCATTTT
>TRBJ1-1|.|once|TRBV10-3
CAISEGGGTAFF
TGTGCCATCAGTGAAGGAGGGGGAACAGCTTTCTTT
>TRBJ2-1|.|.|TRBV19
CASRKGPGVEQFF
TGTGCCAGTAGAAAGGGACCAGGGGTTGAGCAGTTCTTC
>TRBJ2-7|TRBD1|.|TRBV6-1
CASSEGQWKGYEEQYF
TGTGCCAGCAGTGAGGGACAGTGGAAAGGGTACGAAGAGCAGTACTTC
>TRBJ1-5|.|.|TRBV28
CASRAGNQPQHF
TGTGCCAGCAGGGCAGGGAATCAGCCCCAGCATTTT
>TRBJ2-1|.|.|TRBV3-1/TRBV3-2
CASSQEVLARDEQFF
TGTGCCAGCAGCCAAGAGGTTCTAGCGAGGGATGAGCAGTTCTTC
>TRBJ2-3|.|.|TRBV9
CASSVVGTDTQYF
TGTGCCAGCAGCGTAGTCGGCACAGATACGCAGTATTTT
>TRBJ2-7|.|.|TRBV7-2
CASSTTGTTLSYEQYF
TGTGCCAGCAGCACTACAGGGACTACACTTTCCTACGAGCAGTACTTC
>TRBJ1-2|TRBD1|.|TRBV3-1/TRBV3-2
CASSPGTGYGYTF
TGTGCCAGCAGCCCTGGGACAGGCTATGGCTACACCTTC
>TRBJ2-1|TRBD2|.|TRBV5-8
CASSLGAGGFNEQFF
TGTGCCAGCAGCTTGGGGGCGGGAGGGTTCAATGAGCAGTTCTTC
>TRBJ1-5|.|.|TRBV13
CASSLGQGHQPQHF
TGTGCCAGCAGCTTAGGCCAGGGACATCAGCCCCAGCATTTT